What follows are 5 T cell receptor beta chains derived from one specimen sequenced in a study of cytomegalovirus exposure and HLA in healthy donors. PCR amplification relied on 60 Vbeta primers (plus 13 Jbeta primers). Assay: immunoSEQ multiplex PCR; the TCRdb copy retains only in-frame clones and omits some. The sample has under 200,000 clones, 85% seen once. What was sequenced was PBMCs. These receptor sequences come from a woman in her 50s in good health and CMV-seronegative.

This chain links TRBV29-1 with TRBJ1-2; D gene unclear. Trimming pared 6 bases from V and 7 bases from J, leaving 15 bases between. CDR3 length equals 12 residues. Germline V CDR1 and CDR2: SQVTM, ANQGSEA. The CDR3 protein is CSVIEVFGGYTF. The CDR3 DNA follows: TGCAGCGTCATCGAAGTCTTCGGTGGCTACACCTTC.

The chain carries TRBV28 and TRBJ1-5; possibly TRBD1 for D (6 bases). CDR3 length: 14 amino acids. Trimming shortened V by 10 bases and J by 2 bases, and 15 bases separated the two germline ends. From germline, CDR1 is MDHEN and CDR2 SYDVKM. The CDR3 DNA reads TGTGCCACCCGACATGGGGGCGGCAATCAGCCCCAGCATTTT. As protein: CATRHGGGNQPQHF.

In this sample, this clone turned up once. J is TRBJ1-5 and V is TRBV7-2, with 7 bases aligning to TRBD1. The CDR3 has 17 amino acids. The ends lost 1 base at V and 0 bases at J; junction bases unmatched: 6. Germline CDR1 reads SGHTA; CDR2 reads FQGNSA. CDR3 DNA: TGTGCCAGCAGCTTAGAGCCAGGGGGTCGTAGCAATCAGCCCCAGCATTTT. Encoded protein: CASSLEPGGRSNQPQHF.

This rearrangement joins TRBV29-1 to TRBJ1-2, with no clear D. Deletions cut 2 bases from V and 7 bases from J, with 11 bases between. Germline CDR1 SQVTM, CDR2 ANQGSEA. The CDR3 sequence is 12 residues long. The CDR3 loop is CSVERTPGGYTF. The CDR3 region has the DNA TGCAGCGTTGAAAGGACTCCCGGTGGCTACACCTTC.

CDR3 in DNA: TGCAGCGCCGCCGTCCGGAACATTCAGTACTTC. This codes for CSAAVRNIQYF. The rearrangement uses TRBV29-1 and TRBJ2-4; D unresolved. Germline CDR1 is SQVTM and CDR2 is ANQGSEA. The V and J ends lost 7 bases and 7 bases respectively, with 11 bases between them. The CDR3 loop spans 11 amino acids. Supplemented by reference TRBV29-1 and TRBJ2-4, the full variable domain reads SAVISQKPSRDICQRGTSLTIQCQVDSQVTMMFWYRQQPGQSLTLIATANQGSEATYESGFVIDKFPISRPNLTFSTLTVSNMSPEDSSIYLCSAAVRNIQYFGAGTRLSVL.